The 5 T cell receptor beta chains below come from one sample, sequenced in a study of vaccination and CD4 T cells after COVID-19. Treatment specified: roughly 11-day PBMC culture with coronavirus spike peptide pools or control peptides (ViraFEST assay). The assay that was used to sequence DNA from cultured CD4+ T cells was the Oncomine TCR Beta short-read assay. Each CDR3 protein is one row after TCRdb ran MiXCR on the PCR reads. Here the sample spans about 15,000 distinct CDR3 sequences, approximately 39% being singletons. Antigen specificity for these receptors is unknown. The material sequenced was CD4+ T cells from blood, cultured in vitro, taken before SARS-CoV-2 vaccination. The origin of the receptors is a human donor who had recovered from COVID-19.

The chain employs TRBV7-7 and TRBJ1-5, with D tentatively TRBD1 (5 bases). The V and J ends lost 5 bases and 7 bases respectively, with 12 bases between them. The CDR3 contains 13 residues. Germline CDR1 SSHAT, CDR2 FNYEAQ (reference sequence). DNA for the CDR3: TGTGCCAGCAGCCGACAGACGATCCAGCCCCAGCATTTT. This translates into CASSRQTIQPQHF.

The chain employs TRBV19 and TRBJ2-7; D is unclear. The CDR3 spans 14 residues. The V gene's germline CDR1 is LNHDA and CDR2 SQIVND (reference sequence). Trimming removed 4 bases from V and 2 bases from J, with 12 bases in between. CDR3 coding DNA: TGTGCCAGTAGTAGTGTTCTAGGCCCCTACGAGCAGTACTTC. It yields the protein CASSSVLGPYEQYF.

DNA of the CDR3: TGTGCCAGCAGTTTTGGGTTCGACAGAGGCAATCAGCCCCAGCATTTT. This translates into CASSFGFDRGNQPQHF. The genes are TRBV12-3 or TRBV12-4 and TRBJ1-5, with a weak D call TRBD1 (5 bases). This CDR3 is built from 16 residues. V gave up 3 bases and J gave up 2 bases, with 14 bases separating them.

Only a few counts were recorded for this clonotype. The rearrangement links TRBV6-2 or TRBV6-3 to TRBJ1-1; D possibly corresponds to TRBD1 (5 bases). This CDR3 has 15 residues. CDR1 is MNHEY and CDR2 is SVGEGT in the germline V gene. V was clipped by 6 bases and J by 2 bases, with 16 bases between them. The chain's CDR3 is CASRTWGGINTEAFF. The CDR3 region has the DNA TGTGCCAGCAGAACCTGGGGGGGGATTAACACTGAAGCTTTCTTT.

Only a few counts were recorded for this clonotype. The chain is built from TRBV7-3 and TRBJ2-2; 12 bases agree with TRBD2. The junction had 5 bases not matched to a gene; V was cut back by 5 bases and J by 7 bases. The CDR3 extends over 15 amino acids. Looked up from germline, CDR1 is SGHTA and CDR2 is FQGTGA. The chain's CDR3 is CASSPTSGGIGELFF. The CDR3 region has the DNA TGTGCCAGCAGCCCAACTAGCGGGGGGATCGGGGAGCTGTTTTTT.